A single sample gave rise to the 10 T cell receptor beta chains below, sequenced in a study of T cell responses to AZD1222 COVID-19 vaccine. Only in-frame clones appear in the TCRdb table, and some are missing; sequencing was by immunoSEQ multiplex PCR. The sample lists 150,000 or so clones, 80% to 95% occurring once. Sequences were derived from peripheral blood, sampled on day 0 of AZD1222 vaccination. The source of these receptors is an adult in good health.

This chain uses TRBV28 with TRBJ1-2; D is unresolved. CDR3 length: 11 residues. With 7 bases removed from V and 3 bases from J, the gap between germline ends came to 6 bases. Germline values: CDR1 MDHEN, CDR2 SYDVKM. The CDR3 region is CASKADYGYTF. The DNA of the CDR3 is TGTGCCAGCAAGGCAGACTATGGCTACACCTTC.

This chain links TRBV18 with TRBJ1-2; D ambiguous. Trimming stripped 4 bases from V and 3 bases from J, with 6 bases between. This CDR3 contains 12 residues. Germline V gene sequence: CDR1 KGHSH, CDR2 LQKENI. DNA for the CDR3: TGTGCCAGCTCACACCGGGACTATGGCTACACCTTC. It codes for CASSHRDYGYTF.

This clone was picked up one time. J is TRBJ2-4 and V is TRBV5-4; D not resolved. The V gene's germline CDR1 is SGHNT and CDR2 YYREEE (reference sequence). The V gene lost 5 bases and the J gene lost 5 bases, with 11 bases spanning the gap. The CDR3 length is 13 residues. The CDR3 nucleotides read TGTGCCAGCAGACCTGACAACCAAAACATTCAGTACTTC. It translates to CASRPDNQNIQYF.

This chain connects TRBV7-2 to TRBJ1-1; D is undetermined. The germline V and J ends were trimmed by 3 bases and 3 bases, with 5 bases remaining between them. The CDR3 runs 12 residues. Per germline, CDR1 SGHTA and CDR2 FQGNSA. The CDR3 region is CASSFSDTEAFF. The CDR3 DNA reads as TGTGCCAGCAGCTTCTCAGACACTGAAGCTTTCTTT.

The chain is built from TRBV7-6 and TRBJ2-1; 8 bases map to TRBD2. The CDR3 totals 16 residues. Losses at the gene ends were 1 base for V and 7 bases for J; bases not matched to a gene: 9. Germline V gives CDR1 SGHVS, CDR2 FNYEAQ. CDR3 coding DNA: TGTGCCAGCAGCTTAGTAGCGGGGTCTAACGGGAATGAGCAGTTCTTC. Translated, it gives CASSLVAGSNGNEQFF.

The CDR3: CSASAHSGNEQFF. The CDR3 DNA follows: TGCAGTGCTAGTGCGCACTCCGGCAATGAGCAGTTCTTC. This sequence joins TRBV20-1 and TRBJ2-1; no clear D gene. Trimming left V 3 bases short and J 6 bases short, with 12 bases between. The CDR3 length is 13 residues. Germline lookup yields CDR1 DFQATT and CDR2 SNEGSKA (reference sequence).

This rearrangement joins TRBV28 to TRBJ1-1, with D possibly TRBD1 on 6 matching bases. CDR3 length equals 15 residues. V was clipped by 6 bases and J by 6 bases, with 20 bases between them. The germline V gene encodes CDR1 MDHEN and CDR2 SYDVKM. CDR3 sequence reads: CASSLIRTGPSEAFF. Here the CDR3 DNA reads TGTGCCAGCAGCCTAATTAGAACAGGGCCCTCTGAAGCTTTCTTT.

The rearrangement joins TRBV3-1 (or the pseudogene TRBV3-2) to TRBJ1-4, with D hard to call. V lost 1 base and J lost 8, with 8 bases in between. CDR3 length: 13 amino acids. CDR1 LGHDT and CDR2 YNNKEL come from the germline V gene (reference sequence). This CDR3 is CASSQARTEKLFF. Here the CDR3 DNA reads TGTGCCAGCAGCCAAGCCCGGACGGAAAAACTGTTTTTT.

The gene calls are TRBV5-5 and TRBJ1-5; possibly TRBD1 for D (6 bases). The CDR3 runs to 15 residues. With 4 bases removed from V and 3 bases from J, the gap between germline ends came to 14 bases. Germline loops: CDR1 SGHKS, CDR2 YYEKEE (reference sequence). The CDR3 sequence: CASSPEGGFNQPQHF. The DNA of the CDR3 is TGTGCCAGCAGCCCCGAGGGGGGTTTCAATCAGCCCCAGCATTTT.

The genes are TRBV27 and TRBJ1-6; the D gene is possibly TRBD1 (5 bases). The length of the CDR3 is 13 residues. Germline V gives CDR1 MNHEY, CDR2 SMNVEV (reference sequence). Between the trimmed V and J ends, which lost 0 bases and 9 bases, there was a span of 6 bases. Here the CDR3 DNA reads TGTGCCAGCAGTTTATCAGGGGCTTCACCCCTCCACTTT. Its translation: CASSLSGASPLHF.